This T cell receptor (beta chain) appears in the sequencing data of a study of T cell responses to AZD1222 COVID-19 vaccine. This CDR3 comprises 14 residues. Germline V lookup: CDR1 SGHNT, CDR2 YYREEE (reference sequence). V gave up 3 bases and J gave up 7 bases, with 17 bases separating them. Points on this clone: The antigen is not known.

Overall study findings and caveats: CD4 TCRs linked to vaccination spanned spike, dominating at 160-218 and 743-854. White British donors predominated, females outnumbered males, and clonal diversity was possibly underestimated.

The assay was immunoSEQ multiplex PCR, and TCRdb's table has in-frame clones only and misses some. The data contain tens of thousands of clones, 90% of them singletons. V usage is TRBV5-4 and J usage is TRBJ2-7; D possibly corresponds to TRBD2 (5 bases). Sequenced here: peripheral blood, sampled on day 0 of AZD1222 vaccination. The sequence was collected from an adult in good health. As DNA, the CDR3 is TGTGCCAGCAGCTGGAGGACTCAGGATGGGGAGCAGTACTTC. It translates to CASSWRTQDGEQYF.